The entry below gives a single TCR beta chain sequence along with its context. The target antigen is unknown. The CDR3 has 13 amino acids. In germline, CDR1 is SGHRS, CDR2 YFSETQ. This entry belongs to a study of T cells expressing NK-cell markers. Background on the study: HCMV serostatus: seven of eight sequenced donors positive, one negative.

The authors made TCR beta cDNA libraries by 5'RACE template switching. This switching added a universal primer site and UMIs. With the 5' RACE reads reprocessed, TCRdb shows one record per CDR3 protein and no DNA. Recorded for this sample: a few hundred thousand distinct CDR3 sequences. Study-wide findings and caveats: A few of the donors also had these clonotypes leading their CD3+CD56-NKG2C+ fraction.

The chain uses TRBV5-1 and TRBJ2-2; TCRdb proposes TRBD1, but this gene call is untestable without DNA. This TCR was recovered from a man aged 18-70 years in good health. The specimen sequenced was blood T cells: a sorted CD56 or NKG2C T cell subset, CD4+ or CD8+ T cells, or bulk PBMC T cells (not recorded which). The CDR3 spells CASSRGPTGELFF.